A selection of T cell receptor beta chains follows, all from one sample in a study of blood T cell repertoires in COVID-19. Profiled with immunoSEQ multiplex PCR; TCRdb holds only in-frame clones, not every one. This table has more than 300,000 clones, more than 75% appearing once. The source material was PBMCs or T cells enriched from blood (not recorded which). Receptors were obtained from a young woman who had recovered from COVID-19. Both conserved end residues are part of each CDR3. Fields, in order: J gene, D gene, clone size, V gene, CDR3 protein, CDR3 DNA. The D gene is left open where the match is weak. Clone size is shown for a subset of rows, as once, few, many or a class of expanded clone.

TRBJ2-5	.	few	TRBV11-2	CASSLNGRASQETQYF	TGTGCCAGCAGCTTAAATGGCAGGGCTTCCCAAGAGACCCAGTACTTC
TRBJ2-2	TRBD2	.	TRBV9	CASSVQGGTSGTTNTGELFF	TGTGCCAGCAGCGTACAAGGAGGGACTAGCGGAACGACGAACACCGGGGAGCTGTTTTTT
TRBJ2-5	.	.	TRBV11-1	CASSLARAGVKTQYF	TGTGCCAGCAGCTTAGCGAGGGCAGGGGTAAAGACCCAGTACTTC
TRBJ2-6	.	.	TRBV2	CASRHTHPGANVLTF	TGTGCCAGCAGACATACCCACCCTGGGGCCAACGTCCTGACTTTC
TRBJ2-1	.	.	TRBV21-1	CATGRGLSYNEQFF	TGTGCCACAGGACGTGGACTTTCCTACAATGAGCAGTTCTTC
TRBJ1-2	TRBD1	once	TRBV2	CASSGRDRGRGYGYTF	TGTGCCAGCAGTGGCCGGGACAGGGGGCGCGGCTATGGCTACACCTTC
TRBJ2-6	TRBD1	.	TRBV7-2	CASSWTGGSGANVLTF	TGTGCCAGCAGCTGGACAGGGGGCTCCGGGGCCAACGTCCTGACTTTC
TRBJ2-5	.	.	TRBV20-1	CSARVRETQYF	TGCAGTGCTAGGGTTCGGGAGACCCAGTACTTC
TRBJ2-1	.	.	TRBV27	CASSLGGENEQFF	TGTGCCAGCAGTTTGGGTGGGGAGAATGAGCAGTTCTTC
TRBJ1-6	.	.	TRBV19	CAGSRDINSPLHF	TGTGCCGGGTCCCGGGACATTAATTCACCCCTCCACTTT
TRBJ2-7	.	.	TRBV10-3	CAISEVRYEQYF	TGTGCCATCAGTGAGGTGCGCTACGAGCAGTACTTC
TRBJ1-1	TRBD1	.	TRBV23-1	CASSHTSGQLNTEAFF	TGCGCCAGCAGTCACACCTCGGGACAGCTGAACACTGAAGCTTTCTTT
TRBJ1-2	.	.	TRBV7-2	CASSPSPGGGYTF	TGTGCCAGCAGCCCATCCCCGGGGGGTGGCTACACCTTC
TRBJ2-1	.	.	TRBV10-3	CASRDSYNEQFF	TGTGCCAGCCGGGACTCCTACAATGAGCAGTTCTTC
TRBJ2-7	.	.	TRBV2	CASSGTILAGDYEQYF	TGTGCCAGCAGTGGGACAATTCTGGCTGGCGACTACGAGCAGTACTTC
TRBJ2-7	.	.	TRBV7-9	CASSLAGGSLSYEQYF	TGTGCCAGCAGCTTAGCTGGCGGTTCCCTCTCCTACGAGCAGTACTTC
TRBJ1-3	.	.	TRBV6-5	CASLDLSAFGNTIYF	TGTGCCAGCCTAGACCTGTCGGCCTTTGGAAACACCATATATTTT
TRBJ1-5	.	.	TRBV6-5	CASSYPLNQPQHF	TGTGCCAGCAGTTACCCTTTAAATCAGCCCCAGCATTTT
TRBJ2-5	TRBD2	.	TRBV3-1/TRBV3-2	CASSRLAGGPGEGTQYF	TGTGCCAGCAGCCGACTAGCGGGGGGGCCAGGTGAAGGGACCCAGTACTTC
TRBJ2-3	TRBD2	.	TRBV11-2	CASSLGGDTQYF	TGTGCCAGCAGCTTGGGGGGGGATACGCAGTATTTT
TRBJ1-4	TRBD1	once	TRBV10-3	CATSFRDSNEKLFF	TGTGCCACGTCGTTTAGGGACAGTAATGAAAAACTGTTTTTT
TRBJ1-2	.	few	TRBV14	CASSPLARGNYGYTF	TGTGCCAGCAGCCCCCTCGCCAGGGGCAACTATGGCTACACCTTC